The clone carrying this T cell receptor (beta chain) has a count of ten or more. The antigen remains unidentified. Specified time point: newly diagnosed GD, antithyroid drugs for less than 3 months. PBMCs provided the RNA from which the TCR library was made. With iRepertoire HTBI primers and Arm-PCR of CDR3 regions, TCR beta libraries were built. TCRdb itself ran the multiplex PCR reads through MiXCR, one entry per CDR3 protein. The sample carries around 420,000 distinct CDR3 sequences, roughly 15% recorded once. Germline V gives CDR1 SEHNR, CDR2 FQNEAQ (reference sequence). CDR3 length equals 16 residues. V lost 1 base, J lost 2 bases, and 14 bases lay in between. This specimen belongs to a study of regulatory T cells in long-lasting Graves disease. The study, taken as a whole, reports: Persistent cases favored TRBV28, TRBJ1-2 and TRBJ2-5.

This sample also belongs to another study, concerning T cells in Graves' hyperthyroidism and ophthalmopathy. That publication notes: The study left out patients who had uncontrolled infection, other autoimmune disease, pregnancy or lactation.

The chain carries TRBV7-9 and TRBJ2-5; D is ambiguous. This sample comprised peripheral blood mononuclear cells (PBMCs), obtained at new diagnosis, from a patient treated with antithyroid drugs. The TCR sequence derives from a woman in her thirties or forties with Graves disease. As DNA, the CDR3 is TGTGCCAGCAGCTTAGTGGGCAGCAGCCATCAAGAGACCCAGTACTTC. Protein: CASSLVGSSHQETQYF. Together with reference TRBV7-9 and TRBJ2-5, the CDR3 gives the full variable domain: DTGVSQNPRHKITKRGQNVTFRCDPISEHNRLYWYRQTLGQGPEFLTYFQNEAQLEKSRLLSDRFSAERPKGSFSTLEIQRTEQGDSAMYLCASSLVGSSHQETQYFGPGTRLLVL.